A single sample is the source of the 4 T cell receptor beta chains below, sequenced in a study of blood T cells in healthy people across ages. A J-beta primer mix and a sample-barcoded 5' primer were used in a second PCR of about 7 to 11 cycles. TCRdb independently ran MiXCR on the 5' RACE reads; one entry per CDR3 protein. The sample consists of about a million distinct CDR3 sequences, roughly 52% of them appearing once. Sample: blood. The receptors stem from a man aged 30 to 45 in good health.

This chain uses TRBV18 with TRBJ2-3; 8 nucleotides match TRBD1. CDR3 length equals 15 residues. CDR1 is KGHSH, CDR2 LQKENI, per germline. V lost 10 bases to trimming and J lost 0 bases; unmatched junction nucleotides: 9. The CDR3 bases are TGTGCCACCAAAAGAGACAGGGGTAGCACAGATACGCAGTATTTT. Protein: CATKRDRGSTDTQYF.

The chain combines TRBV2 with TRBJ2-2; D not certain. CDR1 SNHLY and CDR2 FYNNEI come from the germline V gene. CDR3 size: 14 residues. The ends were cut back, 4 bases at V and 7 bases at J, with 13 bases in the middle. CDR3: CASSASGSFGELFF. The CDR3 coding sequence is TGTGCCAGCAGTGCGTCGGGTTCTTTCGGGGAGCTGTTTTTT. The whole variable domain, remainder taken from reference TRBV2 and TRBJ2-2, is EPEVTQTPSHQVTQMGQEVILRCVPISNHLYFYWYRQILGQKVEFLVSFYNNEISEKSEIFDDQFSVERPDGSNFTLKIRSTKLEDSAMYFCASSASGSFGELFFGEGSRLTVL.

The rearrangement links TRBV7-9 to TRBJ1-2; a weak D match, TRBD1 (5 bases). V lost 0 bases and J 3 bases, leaving 11 bases between the germline ends. The CDR3 consists of 15 residues. Germline CDR1 and CDR2: SEHNR and FQNEAQ (reference sequence). The CDR3: CASSLAQVRDYGYTF. The CDR3 DNA is TGTGCCAGCAGCTTAGCGCAGGTCAGGGACTATGGCTACACCTTC.

The chain combines TRBV5-1 with TRBJ2-1; TRBD2 aligns across 10 bases. The CDR3 consists of 15 residues. The germline gives CDR1 SGHRS, CDR2 YFSETQ. Trimming took 2 bases from V and 7 from J; bases not matched to a gene: 6. The CDR3 DNA reads TGCGCCAGCAGCTTCTCTAGCGGGGGATCGAATGAGCAGTTCTTC. This codes for CASSFSSGGSNEQFF.